The 15 T cell receptor beta chains in this list originate from one sample, sequenced in a study of blood T cell repertoires in COVID-19. Data came from immunoSEQ multiplex PCR; TCRdb stores just in-frame clones and leaves some out. Seen here are approximately 78,000 clones, approximately 90% observed once, and the top ten hold just over 2.5%. Source material: peripheral blood. These receptors were obtained from a man over 45 with COVID-19, enrolled during active disease.

The gene calls are TRBV2 and TRBJ2-3; 7 nucleotides agree with TRBD2. CDR3 length: 12 residues. Germline V gives CDR1 SNHLY, CDR2 FYNNEI. Unmatched junction bases numbered 3, after V lost 8 bases and J lost 4 bases. The CDR3: CASGAGADTQYF. In DNA form, the CDR3 reads TGTGCCAGCGGGGCGGGAGCAGATACGCAGTATTTT.

The V and J genes are TRBV5-1 and TRBJ1-4; no clear D. V lost 2 bases and J 8 bases, leaving 10 bases between the germline ends. CDR3 size: 13 residues. CDR1 and CDR2 from the germline V gene are SGHRS and YFSETQ. Written as DNA, the CDR3 is TGCGCCAGCAGCTTATCTAATCTCGAAAAACTGTTTTTT. Amino acids: CASSLSNLEKLFF.

The rearrangement links TRBV18 to TRBJ2-7; D is possibly TRBD1 (6 bases). This CDR3 is 14 amino acids long. The ends were cut back, 3 bases at V and 3 bases at J, with 12 bases in the middle. From germline, CDR1 is KGHSH and CDR2 LQKENI. The CDR3 loop reads CASSPSSGVYEQYV. CDR3 nucleotides: TGTGCCAGCTCACCCTCCTCAGGGGTCTACGAGCAGTACGTC.

V is TRBV6-6 and J is TRBJ2-5, with D possibly matching TRBD1 (6 bases). Deletions cut 0 bases from V and 2 bases from J, with 10 bases between. The CDR3 extends over 15 amino acids. Germline lookup yields CDR1 MNHNY and CDR2 SVGAGI (reference sequence). The CDR3 nucleotides are TGTGCCAGCAGTTACTCGGGGGCAGCTCAAGAGACCCAGTACTTC. This codes for CASSYSGAAQETQYF.

This clone has a single count. The chain carries TRBV7-2 and TRBJ1-4; no reliable D call. V lost 6 bases and J lost 2, with 7 bases in between. Germline V gene data show CDR1 as SGHTA and CDR2 as FQGNSA. The CDR3 is made up of 13 amino acids. The CDR3 protein is CASSSNTNEKLFF. CDR3 DNA: TGTGCCAGCAGTTCCAATACTAATGAAAAACTGTTTTTT.

J is TRBJ1-6 and V is TRBV27, with D maybe TRBD1 (6 bases). With 4 bases removed from V and 10 bases from J, the gap between germline ends came to 11 bases. Germline values: CDR1 MNHEY, CDR2 SMNVEV (reference sequence). The CDR3 is 13 amino acids. The CDR3 DNA reads as TGTGCCAGCAGTTCCACCCAGGGGTCACCCCTCCACTTT. This gives the protein CASSSTQGSPLHF.

V is TRBV19 and J is TRBJ1-4, with 9 bases matching TRBD1. The trim removed 5 bases at V and 3 bases at J, leaving 4 bases unmatched. CDR1 is LNHDA and CDR2 is SQIVND in the germline V gene (reference sequence). The CDR3 is made up of 15 amino acids. CDR3 in amino acids: CASSGTGLANEKLFF. The CDR3 coding sequence is TGTGCCAGTAGTGGGACAGGGTTGGCTAATGAAAAACTGTTTTTT.

This CDR3 reads CASSPLTAYNEQFF. The CDR3 DNA follows: TGTGCCAGTAGCCCCTTGACAGCCTACAATGAGCAGTTCTTC. The chain couples TRBV19 to TRBJ2-1; D may be TRBD1 (5 bases). V was pared by 6 bases and J by 2 bases, with 11 bases between. The CDR3 sequence is 14 residues long. Germline CDR1 reads LNHDA; CDR2 reads SQIVND (reference sequence).

The V gene is TRBV7-3, the J gene TRBJ1-1; 9 bases map to TRBD1. The V and J ends lost 4 bases and 8 bases, in that order; junction bases with no gene match: 11. The germline gives CDR1 SGHTA, CDR2 FQGTGA. CDR3 size: 15 residues. The DNA for the CDR3 is TGTGCCAGCAGCTCCCCGGGACAGGGCCGGATCGAAGCTTTCTTT. It encodes CASSSPGQGRIEAFF.

The chain has TRBV6-5 and TRBJ1-1; the match to TRBD1 covers 7 bases. Losses at the gene ends were 7 bases for V and 2 bases for J; bases not matched to a gene: 4. This CDR3 is built from 13 residues. Germline V gives CDR1 MNHEY, CDR2 SVGAGI. This CDR3 is CASTTGVNTEAFF. CDR3 bases: TGTGCCAGCACCACAGGGGTAAACACTGAAGCTTTCTTT.

The chain couples TRBV5-1 to TRBJ2-1, with TRBD2 matching over 8 bases. The CDR3 spans 17 residues. Germline values: CDR1 SGHRS, CDR2 YFSETQ. V lost 4 bases, J lost 3 bases, and 12 bases stayed unmatched. The CDR3 here is CASSQGLDLGDYNEQFF. CDR3 coding DNA: TGCGCCAGCAGCCAGGGACTAGATTTAGGCGACTACAATGAGCAGTTCTTC. Full variable domain (missing parts from reference TRBV5-1 and TRBJ2-1): KAGVTQTPRYLIKTRGQQVTLSCSPISGHRSVSWYQQTPGQGLQFLFEYFSETQRNKGNFPGRFSGRQFSNSRSEMNVSTLELGDSALYLCASSQGLDLGDYNEQFFGPGTRLTVL.

V is TRBV19 and J is TRBJ2-7; maybe TRBD2 (5 bases). CDR1 and CDR2 from the germline V gene are LNHDA and SQIVND (reference sequence). CDR3 length: 14 residues. Trimming took off 3 bases at V and 0 bases at J, with 9 bases between the two ends. The CDR3 loop reads CASSISGNSYEQYF. The CDR3 DNA is TGTGCCAGTAGTATCTCGGGGAACTCCTACGAGCAGTACTTC.

The chain joins TRBV11-3 to TRBJ2-1, with D perhaps matching TRBD2 (5 bases). Germline V gives CDR1 SGHNT, CDR2 YENEEA. The CDR3 runs 14 residues. The germline V and J ends were trimmed by 5 bases and 6 bases, with 14 bases remaining between them. The CDR3 region is CASSVGLPGNEQFF. The DNA for the CDR3 is TGTGCCAGCAGCGTTGGACTGCCGGGCAATGAGCAGTTCTTC.

This clone was recorded only once. V and J are TRBV5-1 and TRBJ1-2; 7 nucleotides agree with TRBD1. The CDR3 sequence is 14 residues long. With 5 bases clipped from V and 5 bases from J, the junction kept 9 bases outside the gene matches. Germline assignment: CDR1 SGHRS and CDR2 YFSETQ. The CDR3 DNA follows: TGCGCCAGCAGACAAAGACCAGGGGGGTATGGCTACACCTTC. This gives the protein CASRQRPGGYGYTF. Drawing the rest from reference TRBV5-1 and TRBJ1-2, the complete variable domain is KAGVTQTPRYLIKTRGQQVTLSCSPISGHRSVSWYQQTPGQGLQFLFEYFSETQRNKGNFPGRFSGRQFSNSRSEMNVSTLELGDSALYLCASRQRPGGYGYTFGSGTRLTVV.

The chain couples TRBV7-9 to TRBJ2-1; 7 bases fit TRBD2. The CDR3 is 13 amino acids. The V and J ends lost 7 bases and 5 bases, in that order; junction bases with no gene match: 5. Germline V CDR1 and CDR2: SEHNR, FQNEAQ (reference sequence). CDR3 loop: CASKSSGDNEQFF. DNA for the CDR3: TGTGCCAGCAAGTCTAGCGGAGACAATGAGCAGTTCTTC. The variable domain in full, completed from reference TRBV7-9 and TRBJ2-1, reads DTGVSQNPRHKITKRGQNVTFRCDPISEHNRLYWYRQTLGQGPEFLTYFQNEAQLEKSRLLSDRFSAERPKGSFSTLEIQRTEQGDSAMYLCASKSSGDNEQFFGPGTRLTVL.